A single sample is the source of the 2 T cell receptor beta chains below, sequenced in a study of metastatic and nonmetastatic thyroid tumors (dated by TCRdb to the early 2020s). Before undergoing thyroid surgery, none of the patients had been given any kind of treatment. To prepare the library, PCR was applied. These reads were obtained on an Illumina HiSeq 4000. TCRdb reworked the public reads: Q25 trimming with fastp, MiXCR clone assembly, productive beta chains retained. Here the sample has more than 40,000 clones; roughly 27% occur a single time. The biggest ten clones account for 9.9% of the sample. Sequencing input: blood. Receptor source: a male donor with papillary thyroid cancer or a benign thyroid nodule (not recorded which). Some clones in this sample may be carry-over from other donors' samples.

Many counts were recorded for this clone. The CDR3 DNA reads TGTGCCAGCAGCCCCAGCTTCTATGGTGGCTACACCTTC. This gives the protein CASSPSFYGGYTF. The chain links TRBV14 to TRBJ1-2; D gene unclear. Germline-derived CDR1 and CDR2 are SGHDN and FVKESK. The CDR3 totals 13 residues. Trimming removed 4 bases from V and 7 bases from J, with 13 bases in between.

The rearrangement joins TRBV7-8 to TRBJ2-3; D not resolved. The CDR3 is 14 residues long. Trimming removed 2 bases from V and 2 bases from J, with 8 bases in between. Germline V lookup: CDR1 SGHVS, CDR2 FQNEAQ. CDR3 DNA sequence: TGTGCCAGCAGCTTATTATTGTACACAGATACGCAGTATTTT. Its translation is CASSLLLYTDTQYF.